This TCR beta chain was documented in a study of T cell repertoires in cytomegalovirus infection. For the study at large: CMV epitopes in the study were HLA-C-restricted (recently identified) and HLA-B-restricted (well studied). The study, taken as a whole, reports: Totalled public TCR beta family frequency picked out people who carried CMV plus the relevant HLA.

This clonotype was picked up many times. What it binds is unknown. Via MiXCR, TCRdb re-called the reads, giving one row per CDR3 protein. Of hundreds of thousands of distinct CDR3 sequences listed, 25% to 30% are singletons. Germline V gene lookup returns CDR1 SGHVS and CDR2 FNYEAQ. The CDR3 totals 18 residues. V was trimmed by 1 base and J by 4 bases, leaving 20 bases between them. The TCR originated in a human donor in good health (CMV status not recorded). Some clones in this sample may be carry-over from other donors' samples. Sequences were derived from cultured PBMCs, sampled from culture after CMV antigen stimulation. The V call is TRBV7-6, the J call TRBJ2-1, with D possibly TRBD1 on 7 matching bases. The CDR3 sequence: CASSLVWGDSSSYNEQFF. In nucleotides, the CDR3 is TGTGCCAGCAGCTTAGTCTGGGGGGACAGCTCAAGTTACAATGAGCAGTTCTTC.